A single sample is the source of the 10 T cell receptor beta chains below, sequenced in a study of T cell repertoires in cytomegalovirus infection. These TCRs are of unknown antigen specificity. TCRdb reprocessed the reads via MiXCR and lists one record per CDR3 protein. The data show 380,000 or so distinct CDR3 sequences, roughly 36% seen once. The specimen comprised cultured PBMCs, sampled from culture after CMV antigen stimulation. These receptors were collected from a human donor in good health (CMV status not recorded). Some clones in this sample may be carry-over from other donors' samples.

This clonotype has at least ten counts. The chain carries TRBV7-8 and TRBJ2-7; D not certain. CDR3 length: 12 amino acids. Per germline, CDR1 SGHVS and CDR2 FQNEAQ. V was cut by 4 bases and J by 3 bases, with 7 bases left in between. CDR3 amino acids: CASSSQRYEQYF. In DNA, the CDR3 is TGTGCCAGCAGCTCACAGCGCTACGAGCAGTACTTC.

This clonotype has more than one count but fewer than ten. V and J are TRBV7-9 and TRBJ2-7; possibly TRBD2 for D (6 bases). V was shortened by 3 bases and J by 3 bases, with 12 bases between the two germline ends. Per the germline V gene, CDR1 is SEHNR and CDR2 is FQNEAQ (reference sequence). This CDR3 spans 14 amino acids. CDR3 amino acids: CASSLTGTYYEQYF. The DNA for the CDR3 is TGTGCCAGCAGCTTGACGGGGACTTACTACGAGCAGTACTTC. Full variable domain (missing parts from reference TRBV7-9 and TRBJ2-7): DTGVSQNPRHKITKRGQNVTFRCDPISEHNRLYWYRQTLGQGPEFLTYFQNEAQLEKSRLLSDRFSAERPKGSFSTLEIQRTEQGDSAMYLCASSLTGTYYEQYFGPGTRLTVT.

In its sample, this clonotype was seen many times. The chain employs TRBV7-2 and TRBJ2-3, with a weak D call TRBD2 (6 bases). CDR1 is SGHTA, CDR2 FQGNSA, per germline. Between the trimmed V and J ends, which lost 7 bases and 1 base, there was a span of 15 bases. The CDR3 spans 15 residues. The CDR3 DNA follows: TGTGCCAGCACCCGACTAGGCCCCGGCACAGATACGCAGTATTTT. Amino acids: CASTRLGPGTDTQYF. Supplemented by reference TRBV7-2 and TRBJ2-3, the full variable domain reads GAGVSQSPSNKVTEKGKDVELRCDPISGHTALYWYRQSLGQGLEFLIYFQGNSAPDKSGLPSDRFSAERTGGSVSTLTIQRTQQEDSAVYLCASTRLGPGTDTQYFGPGTRLTVL.

This clonotype has only one observation. The chain has TRBV19 and TRBJ1-2; D is unclear. The CDR3 has 14 residues. Germline V gives CDR1 LNHDA, CDR2 SQIVND (reference sequence). Between the trimmed V and J ends, which lost 3 bases and 8 bases, there was a span of 16 bases. The CDR3 reads CASSIGLPTRGYTF. The CDR3 DNA is TGTGCCAGTAGTATTGGGCTCCCTACGCGGGGCTACACCTTC.

This clonotype appeared once. The rearrangement joins TRBV12-3 or TRBV12-4 to TRBJ2-1, with a possible D match to TRBD2 (5 bases). The CDR3 has 13 residues. The ends were cut back, 2 bases at V and 9 bases at J, with 11 bases in the middle. This CDR3 reads CASSLNLAGEQFF. The CDR3 region has the DNA TGTGCCAGCAGTTTAAATCTAGCAGGTGAGCAGTTCTTC.

This chain uses TRBV7-6 with TRBJ2-1; TRBD2 matches at 12 bases. The junction had 4 bases not matched to a gene; V was cut back by 5 bases and J by 5 bases. This CDR3 is built from 15 residues. The germline V gene encodes CDR1 SGHVS and CDR2 FNYEAQ. The chain's CDR3 is CASSVGLAGHNEQFF. For the CDR3, the DNA is TGTGCCAGCAGCGTGGGACTAGCGGGTCACAATGAGCAGTTCTTC.

The chain employs TRBV4-1 and TRBJ2-1; no reliable D call. The ends were cut back, 0 bases at V and 0 bases at J, with 6 bases in the middle. In germline, CDR1 is MGHRA, CDR2 YSYEKL. The CDR3 contains 15 residues. CDR3 nucleotides: TGCGCCAGCAGCCAAGATCGCCCCTCCTACAATGAGCAGTTCTTC. It yields the protein CASSQDRPSYNEQFF.

As regards this clonotype: This clone may be a read error of a much larger clone one base away. This chain links TRBV7-2 with TRBJ2-7; 7 bases match TRBD2. This CDR3 comprises 16 residues. Germline V gives CDR1 SGHTA, CDR2 FQGNSA. The junction had 10 bases not matched to a gene; V was cut back by 0 bases and J by 5 bases. Here the CDR3 reads CASSLAFGSGIDEQYF. The CDR3 nucleotides read TGTGCCAGCAGCTTAGCTTTTGGGAGCGGGATCGACGAGCAGTACTTC.

The chain has TRBV27 and TRBJ2-1; TRBD2 matches 13 bases. Germline V gene lookup returns CDR1 MNHEY and CDR2 SMNVEV (reference sequence). The CDR3 contains 18 residues. J gave up 0 bases and V 6 bases, and 8 bases lay outside the gene matches. The CDR3 loop is CASSTGLAGAASYNEQFF. The CDR3, as DNA: TGTGCCAGCAGCACAGGACTAGCGGGGGCCGCCTCCTACAATGAGCAGTTCTTC.

J is TRBJ2-3 and V is TRBV12-3 or TRBV12-4; 9 positions match TRBD2. J lost 2 bases, V lost 6 bases, and 12 bases had no gene match. This CDR3 is 17 amino acids long. CDR3 in amino acids: CASSRLLAGVVTDTQYF. The CDR3 DNA is TGTGCCAGCAGCCGCCTTTTAGCGGGAGTTGTCACAGATACGCAGTATTTT.